The rows below give T cell receptor beta chains drawn from one sample of a study of cytomegalovirus exposure and HLA in healthy donors. The data were produced by immunoSEQ multiplex PCR, yet TCRdb's version contains in-frame clones alone and is incomplete. The repertoire holds about 130,000 clones, about 82% seen once, with approximately 1.2% in the top ten. Sample: PBMCs. Every receptor here comes from a boy under 18 in good health and CMV-seronegative. CDR3s include the opening cysteine and the closing phenylalanine or tryptophan. D genes are given only for firm matches. Clone size is stated in some rows and not others, as once, few, many or a class when expanded.

V gene: TRBV7-2
D gene: .
clone size: few
J gene: TRBJ2-3
CDR3 DNA: TGTGCCAGCAGTATCTTTATCGGAGATACGCAGTATTTT
CDR3 protein: CASSIFIGDTQYF

V gene: TRBV4-1
D gene: .
clone size: .
J gene: TRBJ1-6
CDR3 DNA: TGCGCCAGCAGCCCGGGCAGGGAGGACTCACCCCTCCACTTT
CDR3 protein: CASSPGREDSPLHF

V gene: TRBV4-2
D gene: TRBD1
clone size: .
J gene: TRBJ2-7
CDR3 DNA: TGTGCCAGCAGCCAAGATACGGGGACAGATCCTATAACCGAGCAGTACTTC
CDR3 protein: CASSQDTGTDPITEQYF

V gene: TRBV4-1
D gene: .
clone size: .
J gene: TRBJ2-3
CDR3 DNA: TGCGCCAGCAGCCAAGATGTCGTCGAGGATACGCAGTATTTT
CDR3 protein: CASSQDVVEDTQYF

V gene: TRBV15
D gene: .
clone size: few
J gene: TRBJ1-4
CDR3 DNA: TGTGCCACCAGCAGGATTGACAGGTCTAATGAAAAACTGTTTTTT
CDR3 protein: CATSRIDRSNEKLFF

V gene: TRBV19
D gene: .
clone size: .
J gene: TRBJ2-2
CDR3 DNA: TGTGCCTCTCAACTACAGGGACGTAACGGGGAGCTGTTTTTT
CDR3 protein: CASQLQGRNGELFF

V gene: TRBV10-3
D gene: .
clone size: .
J gene: TRBJ1-5
CDR3 DNA: TGTGCCATCAGTGAGATGGGGAGAAACAATCAGCCCCAGCATTTT
CDR3 protein: CAISEMGRNNQPQHF

V gene: TRBV4-1
D gene: .
clone size: .
J gene: TRBJ1-1
CDR3 DNA: TGCGCCAGCAGCCCTCGGCAGGGGTTGGACACTGAAGCTTTCTTT
CDR3 protein: CASSPRQGLDTEAFF

V gene: TRBV7-9
D gene: .
clone size: .
J gene: TRBJ2-7
CDR3 DNA: TGTGCCAGCTCCAGGGGGGACGAGCAGTACTTC
CDR3 protein: CASSRGDEQYF

V gene: TRBV11-2
D gene: TRBD1
clone size: .
J gene: TRBJ2-7
CDR3 DNA: TGTGCCAGCAGCTTCGGACAGGGCTACGAGCAGTACTTC
CDR3 protein: CASSFGQGYEQYF

V gene: TRBV5-4
D gene: TRBD1
clone size: once
J gene: TRBJ1-4
CDR3 DNA: TGTGCCAGCAGCTCCCCGGGACAGACTAATGAAAAACTGTTTTTT
CDR3 protein: CASSSPGQTNEKLFF

V gene: TRBV30
D gene: .
clone size: .
J gene: TRBJ2-5
CDR3 DNA: TGTGCCTGGAGTCGGGGGGAGACCCAGTACTTC
CDR3 protein: CAWSRGETQYF

V gene: TRBV6-1
D gene: .
clone size: .
J gene: TRBJ1-2
CDR3 DNA: TGTGCCAGCAGTGAAGCGGTATTCCCTGAGCATGGCTACACCTTC
CDR3 protein: CASSEAVFPEHGYTF

V gene: TRBV4-1
D gene: TRBD1
clone size: .
J gene: TRBJ1-2
CDR3 DNA: TGCGCCAGCAGCCAACCACGGGGACAGAACTATGGCTACACCTTC
CDR3 protein: CASSQPRGQNYGYTF

V gene: TRBV1
D gene: .
clone size: .
J gene: TRBJ1-2
CDR3 DNA: TGCACCAGCAGCCGGACAGGGGAGAATTATGGCTACACCTTC
CDR3 protein: CTSSRTGENYGYTF

V gene: TRBV4-2
D gene: .
clone size: .
J gene: TRBJ2-7
CDR3 DNA: TGTGCCAGCAGCCAAGAGAGGCCGCCGGGTACCTACGAGCAGTACTTC
CDR3 protein: CASSQERPPGTYEQYF

V gene: TRBV5-1
D gene: .
clone size: .
J gene: TRBJ2-5
CDR3 DNA: TGCGCCAGCAGCTTGAGGGTCCGGGGGACCCAGTACTTC
CDR3 protein: CASSLRVRGTQYF

V gene: TRBV5-4
D gene: TRBD2
clone size: .
J gene: TRBJ2-1
CDR3 DNA: TGTGCCAGCAGCTTGGGAGGGAGCGGGAGAAAGGTCTTC
CDR3 protein: CASSLGGSGRKVF

V gene: TRBV29-1
D gene: TRBD1
clone size: .
J gene: TRBJ1-2
CDR3 DNA: TGCAGCGTTTCCACAGGGGTTGCTGGCTACACCTTC
CDR3 protein: CSVSTGVAGYTF

V gene: TRBV5-1
D gene: TRBD1
clone size: .
J gene: TRBJ1-1
CDR3 DNA: TGCGCCAGCAGCTTCGGAACGACAGGGCTTCCCGAAGCTTTCTTT
CDR3 protein: CASSFGTTGLPEAFF

V gene: TRBV27
D gene: TRBD2
clone size: .
J gene: TRBJ2-7
CDR3 DNA: TGTGCCAGCAGTCTCGGCGGGGGGTTCGAGCAGTACTTC
CDR3 protein: CASSLGGGFEQYF

V gene: TRBV30
D gene: TRBD2
clone size: .
J gene: TRBJ2-2
CDR3 DNA: TGTGCCTGGAGTGTAATTCGGACTAGTGGCCCCCGGGGCGGGGAGCTGTTTTTT
CDR3 protein: CAWSVIRTSGPRGGELFF

V gene: TRBV29-1
D gene: TRBD1
clone size: .
J gene: TRBJ2-5
CDR3 DNA: TGCAGCGTTCGGACAGGACTGTACCAAGAGACCCAGTACTTC
CDR3 protein: CSVRTGLYQETQYF

V gene: TRBV19
D gene: .
clone size: .
J gene: TRBJ1-5
CDR3 DNA: TGTGCCAGTACCGCGGGGGATCAGCCCCAGCATTTT
CDR3 protein: CASTAGDQPQHF

V gene: TRBV30
D gene: .
clone size: .
J gene: TRBJ2-7
CDR3 DNA: TGTGCCTGGAAAGAAGCCCGATTCTACGAGCAGTACTTC
CDR3 protein: CAWKEARFYEQYF